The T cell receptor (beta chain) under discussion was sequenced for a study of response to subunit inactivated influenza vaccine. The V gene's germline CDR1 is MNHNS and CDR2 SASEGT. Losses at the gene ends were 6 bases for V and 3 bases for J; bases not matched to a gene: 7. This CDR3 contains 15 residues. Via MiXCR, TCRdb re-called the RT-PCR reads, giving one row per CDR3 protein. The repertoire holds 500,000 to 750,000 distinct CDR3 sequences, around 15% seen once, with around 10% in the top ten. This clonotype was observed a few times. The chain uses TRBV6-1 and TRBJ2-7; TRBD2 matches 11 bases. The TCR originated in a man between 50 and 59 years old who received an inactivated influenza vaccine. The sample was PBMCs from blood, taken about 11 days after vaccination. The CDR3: CASRATSGEIYEQYF. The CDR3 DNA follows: TGTGCCAGCAGGGCGACTAGCGGGGAGATCTACGAGCAGTACTTC.